Below, 23 T cell receptor beta chains from the same sample are listed, as sequenced in a study of human versus mouse CDR3 diversity and MHC coevolution (dated by TCRdb to 2017 to 2019). Library preparation employed the immunoSEQ multiplex PCR assay. Entries here come from immuneACCESS through TCRdb and include only in-frame sequences with V and J called. Some clones fail to appear in such tables; in the studies checked, an unresolved V gene covers under half of the shortfall, and the cause of the remainder is unknown. The sample yields about 83,000 clones; 80% to 95% were counted once. The ten top clones hold roughly 0.16% of the sample. The sample consisted of naive CD4+ T cells from blood. According to the study, the label for this sample's cell subset or site signals: CD45RO-negative CD62L-positive naive CD4 T cells. The receptors stem from a person aged 30 to 69 in good health.

The chain employs TRBV5-8 and TRBJ2-5, with TRBD2 identical over 13 bases. The CDR3 extends over 18 amino acids. With 0 bases clipped from V and 0 bases from J, the junction kept 5 bases outside the gene matches. The V gene's germline CDR1 is SGHTS and CDR2 YDEGEE. CDR3 region: CASSLVKGLAGNQETQYF. For the CDR3, the DNA is TGTGCCAGCAGCTTGGTAAAGGGACTAGCGGGAAACCAAGAGACCCAGTACTTC. Together with reference TRBV5-8 and TRBJ2-5, the CDR3 gives the full variable domain: EAGVTQSPTHLIKTRGQQATLRCSPISGHTSVYWYQQALGLGLQFLLWYDEGEERNRGNFPPRFSGRQFPNYSSELNVNALELEDSALYLCASSLVKGLAGNQETQYFGPGTRLLVL.

This sequence joins TRBV10-3 and TRBJ2-5; no definite D call. The germline gives CDR1 ENHRY, CDR2 SYGVKD. Trimming pared 4 bases from V and 1 base from J, leaving 7 bases between. The CDR3 consists of 13 residues. CDR3 bases: TGTGCCATCAGTGCAACAGCCCAAGAGACCCAGTACTTC. Translated, it gives CAISATAQETQYF.

This chain uses TRBV7-9 with TRBJ1-2; tentatively, D is TRBD1 (6 bases). Between the trimmed V and J ends, which lost 4 bases and 7 bases, there was a span of 13 bases. CDR1 is SEHNR, CDR2 FQNEAQ, per germline (reference sequence). The CDR3 sequence is 13 residues long. The chain's CDR3 is CASSSQVQGGYTF. The CDR3 nucleotides read TGTGCCAGCAGCTCGCAGGTACAGGGTGGCTACACCTTC.

The chain uses TRBV5-1 and TRBJ1-2; unclear D gene. CDR3 length equals 15 residues. Germline values: CDR1 SGHRS, CDR2 YFSETQ. V was cut by 0 bases and J by 2 bases, with 11 bases left in between. DNA of the CDR3: TGCGCCAGCAGCTTGGAAGCAAACTTCAACTATGGCTACACCTTC. Its translation: CASSLEANFNYGYTF.

This sequence joins TRBV29-1 and TRBJ1-1; weak D call: TRBD1 (5 bases). The V end lost 1 base, the J end lost 11 bases, and 11 bases lay between the germline ends. The CDR3 contains 11 residues. Looked up from germline, CDR1 is SQVTM and CDR2 is ANQGSEA. CDR3 coding DNA: TGCAGCGTTGAAGTTGGGGGGTTGGCTTTCTTT. This gives the protein CSVEVGGLAFF.

This chain joins TRBV5-8 and TRBJ2-2, with 12 bases that match TRBD2. With 1 base clipped from V and 5 bases from J, the junction kept 6 bases outside the gene matches. This CDR3 comprises 17 residues. Germline lookup yields CDR1 SGHTS and CDR2 YDEGEE. The CDR3 loop reads CASSLTSGRTGTGELFF. The DNA for the CDR3 is TGTGCCAGCAGCTTGACTAGCGGGAGGACGGGGACCGGGGAGCTGTTTTTT. The complete variable domain, with remaining parts taken from reference TRBV5-8 and TRBJ2-2, reads EAGVTQSPTHLIKTRGQQATLRCSPISGHTSVYWYQQALGLGLQFLLWYDEGEERNRGNFPPRFSGRQFPNYSSELNVNALELEDSALYLCASSLTSGRTGTGELFFGEGSRLTVL.

This chain joins TRBV7-9 and TRBJ1-6; D is possibly TRBD1 (5 bases). Germline-derived CDR1 and CDR2 are SEHNR and FQNEAQ (reference sequence). With 4 bases removed from V and 4 bases from J, the gap between germline ends came to 23 bases. The CDR3 runs 19 residues. Here the CDR3 reads CASSSHRDSNFPYNSPLHF. DNA for the CDR3: TGTGCCAGCAGCTCTCACCGGGACTCTAACTTCCCATATAATTCACCCCTCCACTTT.

The chain links TRBV11-2 to TRBJ2-5, with 12 nucleotides matching TRBD2. The CDR3 has 16 residues. Germline CDR1 is SGHAT and CDR2 is FQNNGV. With V trimmed by 5 bases and J by 7 bases, 11 bases remained unmatched. CDR3 in amino acids: CASSPSGRGVFGTQYF. The CDR3 DNA reads as TGTGCCAGCAGCCCTAGCGGGAGGGGTGTCTTTGGGACCCAGTACTTC.

This chain uses TRBV6-1 with TRBJ2-1; no clear D gene. The CDR3 runs to 14 residues. V lost 2 bases and J lost 8, with 13 bases in between. Germline CDR1 is MNHNS and CDR2 is SASEGT. The CDR3 sequence: CASSEQQYSDEQFF. DNA for the CDR3: TGTGCCAGCAGTGAACAACAGTACTCCGATGAGCAGTTCTTC.

The chain is built from TRBV9 and TRBJ2-7; 8 nucleotides line up with TRBD2. The ends lost 3 bases at V and 3 bases at J; junction bases unmatched: 8. Germline CDR1 reads SGDLS; CDR2 reads YYNGEE. The CDR3 totals 15 residues. Here the CDR3 DNA reads TGTGCCAGCAGCGCAGACCTGGGACTAGTCTACGAGCAGTACTTC. Protein product: CASSADLGLVYEQYF.

V is TRBV4-2 and J is TRBJ2-1; maybe TRBD2 (7 bases). CDR1 and CDR2 (germline): LGHNA, YNFKEQ. V gave up 0 bases and J gave up 6 bases, with 15 bases separating them. This CDR3 is 16 amino acids long. The CDR3 spells CASSQESGTYLNEQFF. CDR3 in DNA: TGTGCCAGCAGCCAAGAAAGCGGGACATATCTCAATGAGCAGTTCTTC.

The chain is built from TRBV7-2 and TRBJ2-1, with 9 bases lining up with TRBD2. Trimming took 1 base from V and 8 from J; bases not matched to a gene: 9. The germline CDR1 and CDR2 sequences are SGHTA and FQGNSA. The CDR3 runs 16 residues. As DNA, the CDR3 is TGTGCCAGCAGCTTAGGGTTTAGCGGGAGTGTGGATGAGCAGTTCTTC. Protein: CASSLGFSGSVDEQFF.

This clone was recorded only once. V gene TRBV29-1 combines with J gene TRBJ1-2; D is unresolved. Germline V lookup: CDR1 SQVTM, CDR2 ANQGSEA. The CDR3 runs 12 residues. Trimming pared 1 base from V and 5 bases from J, leaving 8 bases between. CDR3 nucleotides: TGCAGCGTTGAAGCCCAGGATTATGGCTACACCTTC. Its translation: CSVEAQDYGYTF.

The J gene is TRBJ1-2, the V gene TRBV5-1; D is perhaps TRBD1 (6 bases). The germline V gene encodes CDR1 SGHRS and CDR2 YFSETQ. Trimming cost V 4 bases and J 1 base, with 11 bases left between them. The length of the CDR3 is 14 residues. The CDR3 DNA reads as TGCGCCAGCAGCCAGGACAGACTTAACTATGGCTACACCTTC. The encoded protein is CASSQDRLNYGYTF.

The chain joins TRBV6-1 to TRBJ1-1; no reliable D call. The V gene lost 2 bases and the J gene lost 8 bases, with 15 bases spanning the gap. Germline V gives CDR1 MNHNS, CDR2 SASEGT. The CDR3 runs to 14 residues. Written as DNA, the CDR3 is TGTGCCAGCAGTGAAAGAGGAAGAGGTAAGGAAGCTTTCTTT. It codes for CASSERGRGKEAFF.

The CDR3 DNA is TGTGCCAGCAGTTCAGCAGGGGACGGCTACACCTTC. Amino acids: CASSSAGDGYTF. V usage is TRBV27 and J usage is TRBJ1-2; a possible D gene is TRBD1 (6 bases). Germline V gene sequence: CDR1 MNHEY, CDR2 SMNVEV (reference sequence). This CDR3 has 12 amino acids. The V gene lost 4 bases and the J gene lost 8 bases, with 11 bases spanning the gap.

In the case of this clone: A read error may produce the germline difference seen at one junction end. The rearrangement links TRBV6-4 to TRBJ1-6; D is possibly TRBD1 (6 bases). CDR3 size: 14 residues. CDR1 and CDR2 from the germline V gene are MRHNA and SNTAGT. This chain's CDR3 is CASSRGSYNSPPHF. The CDR3 DNA reads TGTGCCAGCAGCAGGGGTTCCTATAATTCACCCCCCCACTTT.

In its sample, this clone was seen once. The chain is built from TRBV25-1 and TRBJ1-2; 8 nucleotides match TRBD1. The germline V gene encodes CDR1 MGHDK and CDR2 SYGVNS. This CDR3 spans 14 amino acids. Trimming took 5 bases from V and 5 from J; bases not matched to a gene: 7. DNA for the CDR3: TGTGCCAGCAGTCCCCCAGACAGGGGATATGGCTACACCTTC. Translated, it gives CASSPPDRGYGYTF.

This chain uses TRBV30 with TRBJ1-3; D is possibly TRBD1 (5 bases). This CDR3 comprises 14 residues. CDR1 GTSNPN and CDR2 SVGIG come from the germline V gene (reference sequence). V was cut by 1 base and J by 2 bases, with 9 bases left in between. For the CDR3, the DNA is TGTGCCTGGAGTGAGACAGTCCCTGGAAACACCATATATTTT. Protein sequence: CAWSETVPGNTIYF.

The V call is TRBV7-8, the J call TRBJ1-1; D remains ambiguous. Between the trimmed V and J ends, which lost 2 bases and 1 base, there was a span of 5 bases. The CDR3 sequence is 13 residues long. The V gene's germline CDR1 is SGHVS and CDR2 FQNEAQ. The CDR3 is CASSLWPNTEAFF. In DNA, the CDR3 is TGTGCCAGCAGCTTATGGCCGAACACTGAAGCTTTCTTT.

This chain links TRBV18 with TRBJ1-6, with D uncertain. The CDR3 is 17 residues long. Germline V lookup: CDR1 KGHSH, CDR2 LQKENI. With 3 bases removed from V and 6 bases from J, the gap between germline ends came to 18 bases. The DNA of the CDR3 is TGTGCCAGCTCACCTTCGAAGAATTCGGAGTCTAATTCACCCCTCCACTTT. Encoded protein: CASSPSKNSESNSPLHF.

This chain joins TRBV19 and TRBJ2-3, with D perhaps matching TRBD2 (6 bases). The CDR3 is 14 amino acids. Trimming stripped 6 bases from V and 3 bases from J, with 13 bases between. Germline V gene lookup returns CDR1 LNHDA and CDR2 SQIVND (reference sequence). CDR3: CASRSRGGTDTQYF. The DNA of the CDR3 is TGTGCCAGTAGATCGCGGGGTGGTACAGATACGCAGTATTTT.

The rearrangement joins TRBV6-1 to TRBJ2-6; D may be TRBD2 (5 bases). The length of the CDR3 is 17 residues. Germline lookup yields CDR1 MNHNS and CDR2 SASEGT. The V end lost 2 bases, the J end lost 0 bases, and 11 bases lay between the germline ends. The CDR3 reads CASSEYGIYSGANVLTF. CDR3 nucleotides: TGTGCCAGCAGTGAATACGGGATCTACTCTGGGGCCAACGTCCTGACTTTC.